This T cell receptor (beta chain) was identified during a study of T cell responses to AZD1222 COVID-19 vaccine. V lost 3 bases to trimming and J lost 4 bases; unmatched junction nucleotides: 4. The CDR3 covers 14 residues. CDR1 and CDR2 (germline): KGHSH, LQKENI. Study findings and constraints: Donors were chiefly white British, with a greater number of females, and clonal diversity was perhaps underestimated. Repertoire sampling was restricted to post-peak T cell response timepoints. Spike-spanning, vaccine-associated CD4 TCRs were dominant at 160-218 and 743-854. Just 5 to 7 people given AZD1222 tested seropositive at baseline.

Concerning this clone: The antigen remains unidentified.

Measured with immunoSEQ multiplex PCR; TCRdb has only the in-frame clones, and not every one. The sample carries about 60,000 clones, 84% recorded once. The input for sequencing was peripheral blood, taken on day 0 of AZD1222 vaccination. The V call is TRBV18, the J call TRBJ1-1, with 8 positions matching TRBD1. This TCR derives from an adult in good health. The CDR3 loop reads CASSPDRVSTEAFF. CDR3 bases: TGTGCCAGCTCACCGGACAGGGTGTCCACTGAAGCTTTCTTT.